This TCR beta chain was sequenced for a study of blood T cells in healthy people across ages. PCR was performed a second time for about 6 to 12 cycles using a sample-barcoded 5' primer and a J-beta primer mix. In TCRdb, the 5' RACE reads were re-called with MiXCR into one record per CDR3 protein. The sample carries roughly 900,000 distinct CDR3 sequences, around 30% recorded once. Study outcomes and limitations: PBMC samples, being unsorted, prevented any conclusive comparison of naive and antigen-experienced cells.

As for this clonotype: Antigen unknown. Mismatch with germline at one junction end may stem from a read error.

The authors isolated at least 6.5 million PBMCs per sample. The CDR3 is made up of 16 amino acids. Germline V gene data show CDR1 as SGHRS and CDR2 as YFSETQ. This sequence was found in a woman at least 80 years old in good health. The sequenced sample was blood. The chain links TRBV5-1 to TRBJ1-3, with 10 bases fitting TRBD1. The CDR3 region is CASSSSGTGVGNAIYF. As DNA, the CDR3 is TGCGCCAGCAGCTCCTCCGGGACAGGGGTAGGAAACGCCATATATTTT.